This T cell receptor (beta chain) was documented in a study of technical replicates of blood from a few donors. Deletions cut 5 bases from V and 10 bases from J, with 17 bases between. Germline assignment: CDR1 SGHVS and CDR2 FQNEAQ. The CDR3 length is 13 residues. The repertoire was sequenced with immunoSEQ multiplex PCR; TCRdb's copy has only in-frame clones and lacks some. The sample carries about 69,000 clones, over 75% recorded once. This sequence joins TRBV7-8 and TRBJ1-1, with D unclear. Material: PBMCs. This TCR was recovered from a human donor in good health. Some clones in this sample may be carry-over from other donors' samples. Here the CDR3 DNA reads TGTGCCAGCAGCATACTGGACCGGGGATCAGCTTTCTTT. Its protein is CASSILDRGSAFF.